This TCR beta chain was identified in a study of beta chain features in type 1 diabetes. Background on the study: Cell yields, gender and age were comparable in patients and healthy donors. Points from the study as a whole: In type 1 diabetes patients, VDJ junctions had fewer insertions; deletions at these junctions were more frequent. Shortening that was moderate but significant affected the TCRB CDR3s of Type 1 diabetes patients in all four CD4+ subsets.

V shed 2 bases, J shed 5 bases, and the junction held 7 bases outside the gene matches. CDR1 and CDR2 from the germline V gene are LNHNV and YYDKDF (reference sequence). This CDR3 has 16 amino acids. Sorting of CD4+ naive, central memory, regulatory and stem cell-like memory cells was performed via CD45RO/CCR7/CD25/CD127/CD95/CD27. Over 95% purity was reached by all sorted populations. The entirety of the isolated RNA underwent reverse transcription, so expressed TCRB transcripts were sequenced. Some clones are missing from TCRdb's copy, which holds only in-frame ones; the method was immunoSEQ multiplex PCR. The table lists 600,000 to 700,000 clones, about an eighth of them singletons. For this clone: The antigen remains undetermined.

Sequencing input: naive CD4+ T cells from blood. V is TRBV15 and J is TRBJ2-1, with 9 bases that match TRBD1. This receptor was identified in a man between 18 and 29 years old with type 1 diabetes. The CDR3 reads CATSRYPGTGNNEQFF. The CDR3 region has the DNA TGTGCCACCAGCAGATACCCCGGGACAGGGAACAATGAGCAGTTCTTC. Complete variable domain (other parts from reference TRBV15 and TRBJ2-1): DAMVIQNPRYQVTQFGKPVTLSCSQTLNHNVMYWYQQKSSQAPKLLFHYYDKDFNNEADTPDNFQSRRPNTSFCFLDIRSPGLGDTAMYLCATSRYPGTGNNEQFFGPGTRLTVL.